This T cell receptor (beta chain) was identified during a study of CD8 T cells in Susac syndrome. Random hexamers were used to reverse transcribe 0.5 to 1 ug of RNA. TCRdb re-called the immunoSEQ multiplex PCR reads with MiXCR, one entry per CDR3 protein. This table has some 94,000 distinct CDR3 sequences, just under 95% appearing once. V lost 5 bases to trimming and J lost 10 bases; unmatched junction nucleotides: 9. The CDR3 spans 14 residues. Germline values: CDR1 SSHAT, CDR2 FNYEAQ (reference sequence). This chain connects TRBV7-7 to TRBJ2-1, with 9 bases that match TRBD1. The sample taken for sequencing was CD4+ T cells from PBMCs. The receptor was derived from a human donor with Susac syndrome. The CDR3 nucleotides are TGTGCCAGCAGCAGGACAGGGGAAGTGGGCGAGCAGTTCTTC. Translated, it gives CASSRTGEVGEQFF.